The 8 T cell receptor beta chains presented below share a single source sample, sequenced in a study of OX40 agonist ivuxolimab in advanced cancers. Method: immunoSEQ multiplex PCR; TCRdb's copy keeps in-frame clones and lacks some. The sample consists of about 98,000 clones, about 92% of them appearing once. Sequenced material: CD4+ or CD8+ T cells sorted from blood, taken in a trial of the OX40 agonist ivuxolimab. The receptor source for this set is an adult with an advanced solid tumor such as melanoma, head and neck, liver or kidney cancer.

Here the CDR3 reads CSARGGYGYTF. CDR3 DNA sequence: TGCAGTGCTAGGGGAGGCTATGGCTACACCTTC. The V gene is TRBV20-1, the J gene TRBJ1-2; D gene ambiguous. V lost 3 bases and J lost 4, with 6 bases in between. The V gene's germline CDR1 is DFQATT and CDR2 SNEGSKA (reference sequence). The CDR3 has 11 residues.

The genes are TRBV10-2 and TRBJ1-3; D call uncertain. V lost 0 bases and J 1 base, leaving 7 bases between the germline ends. This CDR3 is 15 amino acids long. Germline V CDR1 and CDR2: WSHSY, SAAADI. The CDR3 sequence is CASSESAQSGNTIYF. The CDR3 DNA reads TGCGCCAGCAGTGAGTCTGCCCAGTCTGGAAACACCATATATTTT.

This chain uses TRBV7-3 with TRBJ2-1, with D possibly matching TRBD2 (6 bases). This CDR3 region has 16 residues. Germline loops: CDR1 SGHTA, CDR2 FQGTGA. V dropped 5 bases and J dropped 2 bases, with 16 bases sitting between them. The CDR3 is CASSPSLANPYNEQFF. CDR3 coding DNA: TGTGCCAGCAGCCCCAGCCTAGCGAACCCCTACAATGAGCAGTTCTTC.

This chain connects TRBV27 to TRBJ2-7, with 7 bases that match TRBD2. The CDR3 is made up of 15 amino acids. J lost 4 bases, V lost 6 bases, and 12 bases had no gene match. Germline V gene lookup returns CDR1 MNHEY and CDR2 SMNVEV (reference sequence). Here the CDR3 DNA reads TGTGCCAGCAGCAATAGACTAGCATCTTTATACGAGCAGTACTTC. The encoded protein is CASSNRLASLYEQYF.

This clone was seen just once. The chain recombines TRBV7-9 with TRBJ2-7, with D perhaps matching TRBD2 (6 bases). Between the trimmed V and J ends, which lost 2 bases and 6 bases, there was a span of 11 bases. The CDR3 sequence is 13 residues long. Germline CDR1 and CDR2: SEHNR and FQNEAQ (reference sequence). The CDR3 region has the DNA TGTGCCAGCAGCTTAATGGGGGGAGTCGAGCAGTACTTC. This sequence encodes CASSLMGGVEQYF. The variable domain in full, with the rest retrieved from reference TRBV7-9 and TRBJ2-7, is DTGVSQNPRHKITKRGQNVTFRCDPISEHNRLYWYRQTLGQGPEFLTYFQNEAQLEKSRLLSDRFSAERPKGSFSTLEIQRTEQGDSAMYLCASSLMGGVEQYFGPGTRLTVT.

This chain uses TRBV10-3 with TRBJ1-5, with D possibly being TRBD1 (6 bases). The germline V gene encodes CDR1 ENHRY and CDR2 SYGVKD. V lost 10 bases and J lost 3, with 16 bases in between. CDR3 length equals 14 residues. The CDR3 sequence: CATTQGLNNQPQHF. The DNA of the CDR3 is TGTGCCACCACACAGGGATTGAACAATCAGCCCCAGCATTTT.

J is TRBJ1-2 and V is TRBV6-1; D remains unclear. The CDR3 loop spans 14 amino acids. Looked up from germline, CDR1 is MNHNS and CDR2 is SASEGT. Trimming stripped 0 bases from V and 4 bases from J, with 9 bases between. This CDR3 reads CASSEASQFYGYTF. CDR3 nucleotides: TGTGCCAGCAGTGAAGCATCCCAGTTCTATGGCTACACCTTC.

The CDR3 DNA reads as TGTGCCAGCAGCTTAGACACCACAGATACGCAGTATTTT. It codes for CASSLDTTDTQYF. This chain links TRBV11-3 with TRBJ2-3; no clear D gene. CDR1 is SGHNT and CDR2 is YENEEA in the germline V gene. CDR3 size: 13 residues. V was cut by 0 bases and J by 2 bases, with 3 bases left in between.